The 9 T cell receptor beta chains below were found in one sample sequenced in a study of human CD8 memory T cell subsets. UMI-labeled 5' RACE was the method by which TCR beta libraries were made. TCRdb called the 5' RACE reads again in MiXCR, with one record for every CDR3 protein. The sample includes some 7,400 distinct CDR3 sequences, 3.9% of them seen just once. The sample consisted of CD8+ T cells from PBMCs. These receptors were obtained from a human donor in good health.

This clonotype was seen ten or more times. The gene calls are TRBV20-1 and TRBJ1-1; D is undetermined. Between the trimmed V and J ends, which lost 0 bases and 3 bases, there was a span of 14 bases. The CDR3 loop spans 15 amino acids. Germline values: CDR1 DFQATT, CDR2 SNEGSKA (reference sequence). CDR3 nucleotides: TGCAGTGCTAGAGATCAAGAGGGCCGAGACACTGAAGCTTTCTTT. Its protein is CSARDQEGRDTEAFF.

This clonotype was picked up many times. This chain uses TRBV20-1 with TRBJ1-6; 7 positions agree with TRBD1. V lost 0 bases, J lost 10 bases, and 9 bases stayed unmatched. Germline V gene data show CDR1 as DFQATT and CDR2 as SNEGSKA (reference sequence). The CDR3 totals 15 residues. The CDR3 sequence: CSAREVQGEASPLHF. CDR3 nucleotides: TGCAGTGCTAGAGAGGTTCAGGGGGAGGCCTCACCCCTCCACTTT.

The chain is built from TRBV6-1 and TRBJ2-3; TRBD1 matches at 10 bases. J was trimmed by 4 bases and V by 0 bases; bases with no gene match: 1. The germline CDR1 and CDR2 sequences are MNHNS and SASEGT. The CDR3 spans 15 residues. The CDR3 loop reads CASSEATGGADTQYF. Written as DNA, the CDR3 is TGTGCCAGCAGTGAAGCGACAGGGGGCGCAGATACGCAGTATTTT.

J is TRBJ2-1 and V is TRBV7-3; 10 nucleotides line up with TRBD2. After removal of 4 bases from V and 5 bases from J, the junction contained 17 bases not matched to a gene. This CDR3 is built from 19 residues. The V gene's germline CDR1 is SGHTA and CDR2 FQGTGA. The CDR3 region has the DNA TGTGCCAGCAGCTCGTCGCCCTGGGAGGGGCTAGCGGGGGACAATGAGCAGTTCTTC. As protein: CASSSSPWEGLAGDNEQFF. The entire variable domain, with the rest obtained from reference TRBV7-3 and TRBJ2-1, is as follows: GAGVSQTPSNKVTEKGKYVELRCDPISGHTALYWYRQSLGQGPEFLIYFQGTGAADDSGLPNDRFFAVRPEGSVSTLKIQRTERGDSAVYLCASSSSPWEGLAGDNEQFFGPGTRLTVL.

This clonotype was seen repeatedly, ten times or more. The rearrangement joins TRBV20-1 to TRBJ2-5; no firm D call. Trimming removed 6 bases at V and 5 bases at J, with 7 bases between. The CDR3 has 10 residues. Germline lookup yields CDR1 DFQATT and CDR2 SNEGSKA (reference sequence). CDR3 sequence: CSAVWETQYF. The CDR3, as DNA: TGCAGTGCCGTGTGGGAGACCCAGTACTTC.

The rearrangement links TRBV4-1 to TRBJ1-2; the D gene is possibly TRBD1 (5 bases). The CDR3 spans 17 residues. Germline CDR1 reads MGHRA; CDR2 reads YSYEKL. V lost 0 bases and J lost 4, with 18 bases in between. The CDR3 sequence is CASSQERGRGGTYGYTF. The DNA of the CDR3 is TGCGCCAGCAGCCAAGAACGAGGACGGGGCGGCACCTATGGCTACACCTTC.

In its sample, this clonotype was seen many times. The V and J genes are TRBV28 and TRBJ1-2; TRBD1 aligns across 8 bases. Germline assignment: CDR1 MDHEN and CDR2 SYDVKM. Losses at the gene ends were 4 bases for V and 3 bases for J; bases not matched to a gene: 13. The CDR3 has 17 residues. This chain's CDR3 is CASSSTSTGEGHYGYTF. DNA of the CDR3: TGTGCCAGCAGTTCCACTTCGACAGGGGAAGGGCACTATGGCTACACCTTC.

This clonotype was picked up many times. This chain connects TRBV24-1 to TRBJ1-5; 12 bases agree with TRBD1. The CDR3 length is 18 residues. Germline values: CDR1 KGHDR, CDR2 SFDVKD. The V and J ends lost 4 bases and 4 bases, in that order; junction bases with no gene match: 10. The CDR3 protein is CATSDRVPGQGANQPQHF. The CDR3 nucleotides read TGTGCCACCAGTGACCGGGTACCGGGACAGGGGGCGAATCAGCCCCAGCATTTT.

This clonotype appeared many times. The chain has TRBV23-1 and TRBJ2-7; 10 bases align to TRBD1. TRBV23-1 counts as an open reading frame of uncertain function. After removal of 0 bases from V and 4 bases from J, the junction contained 12 bases not matched to a gene. The CDR3 is 18 residues long. CDR3 in amino acids: CASSQSQHRDRGIYEQYF. For the CDR3, the DNA is TGCGCCAGCAGTCAATCGCAGCATAGGGACAGGGGAATTTACGAGCAGTACTTC.